Given below is one TCR beta chain in context. The CDR3 consists of 13 residues. Germline values: CDR1 SGHTA, CDR2 FQGNSA. V shed 10 bases and J shed 4 bases, with 14 bases lying between them. This sample stems from a study of shared clonotypes between healthy human individuals. Only in-frame clones appear in the TCRdb table, and some are missing; sequencing was by immunoSEQ multiplex PCR. The sample carries some 2,000,000 clones, around 95% recorded once. This chain links TRBV7-2 with TRBJ2-1; D gene ambiguous. The specimen was naive CD4+ T cells sorted from blood. Regarding subset: CD45RA+ positively selected. This TCR was sampled from a man aged 18 to 30 in good health. CDR3 amino acids: CANSQLPYNEQFF. CDR3 nucleotide sequence: TGTGCCAATTCGCAGCTCCCTTACAATGAGCAGTTCTTC. Complete variable domain (other parts from reference TRBV7-2 and TRBJ2-1): GAGVSQSPSNKVTEKGKDVELRCDPISGHTALYWYRQSLGQGLEFLIYFQGNSAPDKSGLPSDRFSAERTGGSVSTLTIQRTQQEDSAVYLCANSQLPYNEQFFGPGTRLTVL.